A selection of T cell receptor beta chains follows, all from one sample in a study of blood T cell repertoires in COVID-19. The data were produced by immunoSEQ multiplex PCR, yet TCRdb's version contains in-frame clones alone and is incomplete. The profile shows 130,000 or so clones, around 63% of them singletons. Sequences were obtained from peripheral blood. All receptors derive from a woman aged 70-85 years with acute or convalescent COVID-19. Each CDR3 is given with its conserved first and last residue. The order of the fields is D gene, CDR3 length, V gene, J gene, clone size, CDR3 protein, CDR3 DNA. A D gene is named only where the DNA matches it firmly. The listing skips clone size in some rows; elsewhere it reads once, few, many or a size class.

d_gene: TRBD1
len: 16
v_gene: TRBV7-2
j_gene: TRBJ2-1
abundance: few
CDR3aa: CASSGRQGFSYNEQFF
CDR3nt: TGTGCCAGCAGCGGAAGACAGGGGTTCTCCTACAATGAGCAGTTCTTC

d_gene: TRBD2
len: 18
v_gene: TRBV6-4
j_gene: TRBJ2-1
abundance: .
CDR3aa: CASRIRGTSATEGNEQFF
CDR3nt: TGTGCCAGCAGGATCCGGGGGACTAGCGCTACTGAAGGTAATGAGCAGTTCTTC

d_gene: .
len: 15
v_gene: TRBV5-1
j_gene: TRBJ1-2
abundance: .
CDR3aa: CASSSRGGGNYGYTF
CDR3nt: TGCGCCAGCAGCTCCCGAGGGGGGGGAAACTATGGCTACACCTTC

d_gene: TRBD2
len: 17
v_gene: TRBV27
j_gene: TRBJ2-3
abundance: .
CDR3aa: CASSYLGTSGSTDTQYF
CDR3nt: TGTGCCAGCAGTTATTTAGGGACTAGCGGGAGCACAGATACGCAGTATTTT

d_gene: TRBD1
len: 12
v_gene: TRBV4-1
j_gene: TRBJ2-7
abundance: .
CDR3aa: CASSPTGREQYF
CDR3nt: TGCGCCAGCAGCCCGACAGGGCGCGAGCAGTACTTC

d_gene: .
len: 16
v_gene: TRBV4-3
j_gene: TRBJ2-2
abundance: .
CDR3aa: CASSRGMGGYTGELFF
CDR3nt: TGCGCCAGCAGCCGGGGTATGGGGGGATACACCGGGGAGCTGTTTTTT

d_gene: .
len: 12
v_gene: TRBV19
j_gene: TRBJ2-5
abundance: .
CDR3aa: CASSVLRGTQYF
CDR3nt: TGTGCCAGTAGTGTACTCAGGGGAACCCAGTACTTC

d_gene: TRBD1
len: 16
v_gene: TRBV5-4
j_gene: TRBJ2-1
abundance: .
CDR3aa: CASSLALGRGIDEQFF
CDR3nt: TGTGCCAGCAGCTTGGCACTGGGCAGGGGGATTGATGAGCAGTTCTTC

d_gene: TRBD1
len: 15
v_gene: TRBV9
j_gene: TRBJ1-1
abundance: .
CDR3aa: CASSVGGGVGTEAFF
CDR3nt: TGTGCCAGCAGCGTTGGAGGGGGCGTGGGCACTGAAGCTTTCTTT

d_gene: TRBD1
len: 13
v_gene: TRBV5-1
j_gene: TRBJ1-2
abundance: .
CDR3aa: CASSSGQNYGYTF
CDR3nt: TGCGCCAGCAGCTCGGGACAGAACTATGGCTACACCTTC

d_gene: .
len: 13
v_gene: TRBV5-8
j_gene: TRBJ1-4
abundance: .
CDR3aa: CASSPRLNEKLFF
CDR3nt: TGTGCCAGCAGCCCTCGACTTAATGAAAAACTGTTTTTT

d_gene: TRBD1
len: 14
v_gene: TRBV7-2
j_gene: TRBJ2-3
abundance: .
CDR3aa: CASSRDRVTSAQYF
CDR3nt: TGTGCCAGCAGCCGGGACAGGGTGACAAGTGCGCAGTATTTT

d_gene: TRBD1
len: 13
v_gene: TRBV12-5
j_gene: TRBJ2-5
abundance: .
CDR3aa: CASGVDREETQYF
CDR3nt: TGTGCTAGTGGGGTAGACAGGGAGGAGACCCAGTACTTC

d_gene: TRBD1
len: 14
v_gene: TRBV2
j_gene: TRBJ1-3
abundance: .
CDR3aa: CASSETGAGNTIYF
CDR3nt: TGTGCCAGCAGTGAGACAGGGGCTGGAAACACCATATATTTT

d_gene: TRBD1
len: 13
v_gene: TRBV6-5
j_gene: TRBJ1-2
abundance: .
CDR3aa: CANQTGANYGYTF
CDR3nt: TGTGCCAACCAGACAGGGGCGAACTATGGCTACACCTTC

d_gene: .
len: 16
v_gene: TRBV21-1
j_gene: TRBJ2-3
abundance: .
CDR3aa: CASSKGGTGGTDTQYF
CDR3nt: TGTGCCAGCAGCAAAGGAGGGACAGGGGGCACAGATACGCAGTATTTT

d_gene: .
len: 13
v_gene: TRBV10-3
j_gene: TRBJ1-2
abundance: once
CDR3aa: CAISEGQNYGYTF
CDR3nt: TGTGCCATCAGTGAAGGACAGAACTATGGCTACACCTTC

d_gene: .
len: 13
v_gene: TRBV2
j_gene: TRBJ2-5
abundance: once
CDR3aa: CASSQDLVRTQYF
CDR3nt: TGTGCCAGCAGTCAAGACTTGGTGAGGACCCAGTACTTC

d_gene: .
len: 13
v_gene: TRBV18
j_gene: TRBJ1-2
abundance: .
CDR3aa: CASSSQARDGYTF
CDR3nt: TGTGCCAGCTCGTCACAGGCCCGGGATGGCTACACCTTC

d_gene: .
len: 15
v_gene: TRBV5-1
j_gene: TRBJ1-2
abundance: .
CDR3aa: CASSLSDQGAYGYTF
CDR3nt: TGCGCCAGCAGCTTATCGGACCAAGGGGCCTATGGCTACACCTTC

d_gene: .
len: 14
v_gene: TRBV10-3
j_gene: TRBJ1-5
abundance: .
CDR3aa: CAISEGQKNQPQHF
CDR3nt: TGTGCCATCAGTGAGGGACAGAAAAATCAGCCCCAGCATTTT

d_gene: TRBD2
len: 13
v_gene: TRBV10-2
j_gene: TRBJ2-3
abundance: .
CDR3aa: CANGGGPTDTQYF
CDR3nt: TGCGCCAACGGGGGGGGCCCGACAGATACGCAGTATTTT